This TCR beta chain is drawn from a study of blood T cell repertoires in COVID-19 (dated by TCRdb to the early 2020s). Context from the whole study: Collaborator samples came from the United States, Italy and Spain and covered acute and convalescent phases of COVID-19. The material from the prospective study consisted of cDNA or gDNA derived from T cells, B-cell-depleted T cells, or PBMCs. Subjects who had been exposed to COVID-19, were actively infected with it, or had recovered from it provided the deeply sampled blood TCRbeta repertoires that made up the dataset. The repertoires were made available in a free public database intended to serve as a resource for research on the immune response to SARS-CoV-2. The samples were drawn from two sources: the first 160 participants of the ongoing ImmuneRACE study, and 1,200 or so subjects contributed by 6 global collaborators. Nearly every sample came with metadata listing a de-identified subject ID, COVID-19 status, age in years and sex. Where HLA class I and class II types were available, the types were taken from metadata supplied by the sample provider, not from assay-based typing.

Overall study results and their limits: How much clinical and demographic metadata was included differed by source and by participant, and the metadata was provided uncurated.

Participants in the prospective study were enrolled through a virtual design, were aged 18 to 89 years, and lived in approximately 25 United States geographic areas. To assign participants to cohorts, the prospective study relied on clinical history that participants themselves reported in a screening survey and a study questionnaire. In the prospective study, mobile phlebotomists collected whole blood, serum and a nasopharyngeal or oropharyngeal swab from each participant. Over a roughly 2-month period, participants in the prospective study had the option of providing additional blood draws and questionnaires. Prospective study blood samples were shipped either frozen or at room temperature before DNA extraction. TCRbeta CDR3 regions were amplified from genomic DNA using the immunoSEQ Assay, a bias-controlled multiplex PCR. Regarding the original processing steps: Nucleated cell counts per sample were estimated from amplification of reference gene primers within the assay. To quantify the absolute abundance of each unique TCRbeta CDR3 rearrangement, sequence reads were collapsed and filtered. For each sample, productive Simpson clonality was calculated as the square root of Simpson's diversity index across productive rearrangements. Here the immuneACCESS table is served through TCRdb, limited to in-frame sequences with V and J called. Missing clones are a known gap in these copies; in checked studies unresolved V genes cover under half, and the rest lacks a known reason. V and J calls and clone size are given by that table; D and trimming were obtained from the DNA. The sample table contains some 230,000 clones; only one count was recorded for about 80% of them. Approximately 1.2% of the sample is taken by the ten largest.

With regard to this clone: Its antigen has not been determined. Base qualities are not recorded, but no much larger clone differs from it by a single base.

Based on the germline V gene, the CDR1 and CDR2 sequences are SGHAT and FQNNGV. The CDR3 measures 18 amino acids from cysteine to phenylalanine. The entry retains the CDR3 DNA only, 54 bases that are in frame from base 1. Compared with germline, V lacks 1 base and J lacks 0 bases; bases without a gene match: 9. The origin of this receptor is a woman in her thirties or forties with acute COVID-19. The chain links TRBV11-2 with TRBJ2-5; 9 bases in between match TRBD1. The specimen sequenced was PBMCs or T cells enriched from blood (not recorded which). For the CDR3, the sequence is CASSLAATGGLYQETQYF. The DNA is as follows: TGTGCCAGCAGCTTAGCCGCTACAGGGGGCCTTTACCAAGAGACCCAGTACTTC.